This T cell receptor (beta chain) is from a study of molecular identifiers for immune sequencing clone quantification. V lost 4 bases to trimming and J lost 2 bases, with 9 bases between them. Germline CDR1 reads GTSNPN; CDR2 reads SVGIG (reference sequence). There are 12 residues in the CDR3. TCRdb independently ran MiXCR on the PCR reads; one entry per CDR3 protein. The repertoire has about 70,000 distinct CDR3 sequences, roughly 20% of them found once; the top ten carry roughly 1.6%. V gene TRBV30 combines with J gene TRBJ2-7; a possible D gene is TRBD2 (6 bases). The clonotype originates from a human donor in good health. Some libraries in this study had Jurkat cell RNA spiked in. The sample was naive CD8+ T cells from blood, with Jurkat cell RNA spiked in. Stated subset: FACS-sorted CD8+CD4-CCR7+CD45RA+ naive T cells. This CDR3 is CAWMGGAYEQYF. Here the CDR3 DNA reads TGTGCCTGGATGGGGGGAGCCTACGAGCAGTACTTC.